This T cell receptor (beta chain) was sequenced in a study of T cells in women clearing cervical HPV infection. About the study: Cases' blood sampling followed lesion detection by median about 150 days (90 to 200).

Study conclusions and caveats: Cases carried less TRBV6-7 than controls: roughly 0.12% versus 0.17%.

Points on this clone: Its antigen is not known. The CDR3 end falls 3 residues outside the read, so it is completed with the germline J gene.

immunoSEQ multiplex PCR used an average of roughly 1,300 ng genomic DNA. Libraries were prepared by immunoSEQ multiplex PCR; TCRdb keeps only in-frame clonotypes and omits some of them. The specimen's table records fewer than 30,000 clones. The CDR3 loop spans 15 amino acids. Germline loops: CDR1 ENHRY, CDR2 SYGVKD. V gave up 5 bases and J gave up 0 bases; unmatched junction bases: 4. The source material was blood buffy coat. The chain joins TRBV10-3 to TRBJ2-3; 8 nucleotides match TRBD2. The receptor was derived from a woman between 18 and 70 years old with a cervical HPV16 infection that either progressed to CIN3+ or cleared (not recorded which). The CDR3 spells CAISLSGISTDTQYF. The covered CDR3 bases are TGTGCCATCAGTCTTAGCGGGATTAGCACAGATACG.